This is a list of T cell receptor beta chains from one sample in a study of T cells in Graves' hyperthyroidism and ophthalmopathy. TCRdb fed the multiplex PCR reads into MiXCR, producing one record per CDR3 protein. Here the sample spans 550,000 to 650,000 distinct CDR3 sequences, around 13% being singletons. Input material: blood. These TCRs come from a woman aged 40-49 years with Graves' hyperthyroidism. The CDR3 runs from the conserved cysteine through the conserved F or W. D genes are given only for firm matches. Size is stated for part of the rows, as once, few or many counts, or as a class when the clone is expanded.

D: -
J: TRBJ2-7
V: TRBV6-5
size: many
CDR3: CASKIGQNSYEQYF
DNA: TGTGCCAGCAAAATAGGACAGAACTCCTACGAGCAGTACTTC

D: TRBD1
J: TRBJ2-6
V: TRBV20-1
size: many
CDR3: CSARDVGQGPGANVLTF
DNA: TGCAGTGCTAGAGATGTCGGACAGGGGCCTGGGGCCAACGTCCTGACTTTC

D: -
J: TRBJ1-4
V: TRBV19
size: -
CDR3: CASSTSGALGEKLFF
DNA: TGTGCCAGTAGTACGTCCGGGGCCCTTGGTGAAAAACTGTTTTTT

D: -
J: TRBJ2-5
V: TRBV20-1
size: -
CDR3: CSARDLAGRSPETQYF
DNA: TGCAGTGCTAGAGATCTGGCGGGCCGTTCTCCAGAGACCCAGTACTTC

D: -
J: TRBJ1-5
V: TRBV20-1
size: -
CDR3: CSAKLAGFNQPQHF
DNA: TGCAGTGCTAAACTCGCCGGATTCAATCAGCCCCAGCATTTT

D: -
J: TRBJ1-2
V: TRBV28
size: many
CDR3: CASSSGPSNYGYTF
DNA: TGTGCCAGCAGTTCAGGCCCTTCTAACTATGGCTACACCTTC

D: TRBD2
J: TRBJ2-1
V: TRBV20-1
size: many
CDR3: CSARLAGGPLRRLNEQFF
DNA: TGCAGTGCTAGACTAGCGGGAGGGCCCTTGAGACGGTTAAATGAGCAGTTCTTC

D: -
J: TRBJ2-1
V: TRBV6-1
size: few
CDR3: CASRFSRRDEQFF
DNA: TGTGCCAGCAGATTCTCCCGTAGGGATGAGCAGTTCTTC

D: -
J: TRBJ2-5
V: TRBV7-2
size: many
CDR3: CASSSYQGGTETQYF
DNA: TGTGCCAGCAGCTCCTACCAGGGGGGAACTGAGACCCAGTACTTC

D: TRBD2
J: TRBJ2-1
V: TRBV20-1
size: few
CDR3: CSASFYMLAAYNEQFF
DNA: TGCAGTGCTAGCTTCTATATGCTAGCGGCATACAATGAGCAGTTCTTC

D: -
J: TRBJ2-3
V: TRBV6-1
size: few
CDR3: CASSVARDTQYF
DNA: TGTGCCAGCAGTGTGGCAAGAGATACGCAGTATTTT

D: TRBD1
J: TRBJ2-1
V: TRBV4-2
size: few
CDR3: CASSLWTGSYNEQFF
DNA: TGTGCCAGCAGCTTGTGGACAGGGAGCTACAATGAGCAGTTCTTC

D: TRBD1
J: TRBJ1-4
V: TRBV2
size: many
CDR3: CASTGQGRAIQEKLFF
DNA: TGTGCCAGCACGGGACAGGGCAGGGCGATCCAAGAAAAACTGTTTTTT

D: TRBD1
J: TRBJ2-2
V: TRBV24-1
size: few
CDR3: CATSDPGQGAGTGELFF
DNA: TGTGCCACCAGTGACCCGGGACAGGGGGCAGGCACCGGGGAGCTGTTTTTT

D: TRBD2
J: TRBJ2-4
V: TRBV19
size: few
CDR3: CASRLGVRAGGPAKNIQYF
DNA: TGTGCCAGTAGGCTGGGCGTTCGAGCGGGAGGGCCTGCCAAAAACATTCAGTACTTC

D: TRBD1
J: TRBJ2-1
V: TRBV7-3
size: many
CDR3: CASSLGYGGTGRINEQFF
DNA: TGTGCCAGCAGCTTAGGATATGGCGGGACAGGGCGGATAAATGAGCAGTTCTTC

D: -
J: TRBJ1-2
V: TRBV9
size: -
CDR3: CASSVSRDYGYTF
DNA: TGTGCCAGCAGCGTAAGCAGGGACTATGGCTACACCTTC

D: -
J: TRBJ2-3
V: TRBV3-1
size: -
CDR3: CASAWADTQYF
DNA: TGTGCCAGCGCGTGGGCAGATACGCAGTATTTT

D: TRBD1
J: TRBJ1-4
V: TRBV2
size: -
CDR3: CAGQGVNEKLFF
DNA: TGTGCCGGACAGGGAGTTAATGAAAAACTGTTTTTT

D: -
J: TRBJ1-6
V: TRBV30
size: -
CDR3: CAWSVLGPLHF
DNA: TGTGCCTGGAGTGTACTAGGGCCCCTCCACTTT

D: TRBD1
J: TRBJ1-5
V: TRBV2
size: few
CDR3: CASSEEAGGWPQHF
DNA: TGTGCCAGCAGTGAAGAGGCAGGGGGTTGGCCCCAGCATTTT

D: TRBD2
J: TRBJ2-5
V: TRBV7-9
size: -
CDR3: CASRAGLLETQYF
DNA: TGTGCCAGCAGAGCGGGACTGCTGGAGACCCAGTACTTC

D: -
J: TRBJ1-3
V: TRBV14
size: -
CDR3: CASSPSLAQNTIYF
DNA: TGTGCCAGCAGCCCATCGTTAGCGCAAAACACCATATATTTT

D: -
J: TRBJ2-3
V: TRBV2
size: many
CDR3: CASSTGDTQYF
DNA: TGTGCCAGCAGTACAGGAGATACGCAGTATTTT

D: TRBD1
J: TRBJ1-5
V: TRBV28
size: few
CDR3: CASSSRDRVLNQPQHF
DNA: TGTGCCAGCAGTTCCCGGGACAGGGTGCTTAATCAGCCCCAGCATTTT

D: -
J: TRBJ1-6
V: TRBV12-5
size: -
CDR3: CASGWIPPGQGIRSPLHF
DNA: TGTGCTAGTGGTTGGATACCCCCGGGACAAGGTATCCGTTCACCCCTCCACTTT

D: TRBD1
J: TRBJ1-6
V: TRBV27
size: -
CDR3: CASSQGVGSPLHF
DNA: TGTGCCAGCAGTCAGGGGGTCGGATCACCCCTCCACTTT

D: TRBD2
J: TRBJ2-1
V: TRBV6-5
size: -
CDR3: CASSYSGGGYNEQFF
DNA: TGTGCCAGCAGTTACTCTGGCGGGGGCTACAATGAGCAGTTCTTC

D: -
J: TRBJ1-5
V: TRBV12-3/TRBV12-4
size: many
CDR3: CASSTQLNQPQHF
DNA: TGTGCCAGCAGTACACAGCTAAATCAGCCCCAGCATTTT

D: TRBD1
J: TRBJ2-7
V: TRBV18
size: many
CDR3: CASRQGGEQYF
DNA: TGTGCCAGCCGACAGGGGGGCGAGCAGTACTTC

D: -
J: TRBJ2-3
V: TRBV20-1
size: many
CDR3: CSAKDHHELTDTQYF
DNA: TGCAGTGCTAAGGACCACCACGAACTCACAGATACGCAGTATTTT

D: -
J: TRBJ2-7
V: TRBV27
size: few
CDR3: CASSPGPEGQYF
DNA: TGTGCCAGCAGTCCTGGACCCGAGGGGCAGTACTTC

D: TRBD1
J: TRBJ1-2
V: TRBV20-1
size: -
CDR3: CSAGTANDYGYTF
DNA: TGCAGTGCAGGGACAGCGAACGACTATGGCTACACCTTC

D: TRBD2
J: TRBJ2-7
V: TRBV20-1
size: few
CDR3: CSATASGRNHLYEQYF
DNA: TGCAGTGCAACCGCAAGCGGGAGAAACCATCTCTACGAGCAGTACTTC

D: -
J: TRBJ2-2
V: TRBV12-3/TRBV12-4
size: many
CDR3: CASSLAGTGELFF
DNA: TGTGCCAGCAGTTTAGCGGGAACCGGGGAGCTGTTTTTT

D: -
J: TRBJ1-1
V: TRBV30
size: many
CDR3: CAWIEGNTEAFF
DNA: TGTGCCTGGATTGAGGGGAACACTGAAGCTTTCTTT

D: TRBD2
J: TRBJ2-7
V: TRBV5-1
size: many
CDR3: CASSGTSEGTYEQYF
DNA: TGCGCCAGCAGCGGGACTAGCGAGGGGACCTACGAGCAGTACTTC

D: -
J: TRBJ2-1
V: TRBV9
size: many
CDR3: CASSVGADNEQFF
DNA: TGTGCCAGCAGCGTAGGTGCGGACAATGAGCAGTTCTTC

D: -
J: TRBJ2-7
V: TRBV18
size: many
CDR3: CASSRDRDGTYEQYF
DNA: TGTGCCAGCTCACGAGACCGGGACGGGACCTACGAGCAGTACTTC

D: TRBD1
J: TRBJ2-1
V: TRBV14
size: many
CDR3: CASSQETGGPYNEQFF
DNA: TGTGCCAGCAGCCAAGAAACAGGGGGGCCCTACAATGAGCAGTTCTTC

D: -
J: TRBJ1-2
V: TRBV28
size: -
CDR3: CASKTSYGYTF
DNA: TGTGCCAGCAAGACCAGCTATGGCTACACCTTC

D: -
J: TRBJ2-3
V: TRBV7-8
size: many
CDR3: CASSLPGLGGAGEDTQYF
DNA: TGTGCCAGCAGCTTACCAGGGCTAGGGGGCGCGGGAGAAGATACGCAGTATTTT